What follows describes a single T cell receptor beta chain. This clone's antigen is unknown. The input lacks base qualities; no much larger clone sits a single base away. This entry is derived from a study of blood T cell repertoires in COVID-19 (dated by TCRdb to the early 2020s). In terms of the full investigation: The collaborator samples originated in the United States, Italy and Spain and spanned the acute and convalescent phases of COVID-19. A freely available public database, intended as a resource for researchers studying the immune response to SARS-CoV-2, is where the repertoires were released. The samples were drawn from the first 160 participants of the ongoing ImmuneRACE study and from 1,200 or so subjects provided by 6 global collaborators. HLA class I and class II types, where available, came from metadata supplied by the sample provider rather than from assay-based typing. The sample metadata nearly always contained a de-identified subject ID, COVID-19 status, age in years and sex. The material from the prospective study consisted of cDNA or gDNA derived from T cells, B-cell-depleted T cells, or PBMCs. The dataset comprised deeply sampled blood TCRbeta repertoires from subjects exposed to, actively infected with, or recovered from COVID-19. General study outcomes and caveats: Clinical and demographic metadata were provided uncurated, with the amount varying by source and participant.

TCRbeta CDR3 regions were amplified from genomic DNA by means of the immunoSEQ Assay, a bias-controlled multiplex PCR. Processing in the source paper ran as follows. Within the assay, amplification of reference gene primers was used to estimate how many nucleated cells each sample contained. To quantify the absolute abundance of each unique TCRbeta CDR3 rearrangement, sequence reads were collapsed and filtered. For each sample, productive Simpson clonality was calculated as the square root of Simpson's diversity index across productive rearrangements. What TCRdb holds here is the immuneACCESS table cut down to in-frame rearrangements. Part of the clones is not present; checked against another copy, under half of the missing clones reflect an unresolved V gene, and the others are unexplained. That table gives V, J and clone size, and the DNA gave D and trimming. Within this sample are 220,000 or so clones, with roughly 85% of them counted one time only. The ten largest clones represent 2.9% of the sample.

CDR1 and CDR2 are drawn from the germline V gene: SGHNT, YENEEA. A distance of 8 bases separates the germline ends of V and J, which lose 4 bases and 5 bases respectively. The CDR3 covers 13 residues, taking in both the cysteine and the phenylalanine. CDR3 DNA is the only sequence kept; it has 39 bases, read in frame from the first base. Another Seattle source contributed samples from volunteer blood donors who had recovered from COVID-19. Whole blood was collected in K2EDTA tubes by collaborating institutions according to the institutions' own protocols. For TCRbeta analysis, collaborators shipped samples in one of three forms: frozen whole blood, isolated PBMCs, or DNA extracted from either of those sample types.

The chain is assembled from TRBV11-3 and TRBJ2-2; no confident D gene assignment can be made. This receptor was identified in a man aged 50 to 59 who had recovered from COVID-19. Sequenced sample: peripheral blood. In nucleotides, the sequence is TGTGCCAGCAGCTCCCGTACTACCGGGGAGCTGTTTTTT. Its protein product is CASSSRTTGELFF.